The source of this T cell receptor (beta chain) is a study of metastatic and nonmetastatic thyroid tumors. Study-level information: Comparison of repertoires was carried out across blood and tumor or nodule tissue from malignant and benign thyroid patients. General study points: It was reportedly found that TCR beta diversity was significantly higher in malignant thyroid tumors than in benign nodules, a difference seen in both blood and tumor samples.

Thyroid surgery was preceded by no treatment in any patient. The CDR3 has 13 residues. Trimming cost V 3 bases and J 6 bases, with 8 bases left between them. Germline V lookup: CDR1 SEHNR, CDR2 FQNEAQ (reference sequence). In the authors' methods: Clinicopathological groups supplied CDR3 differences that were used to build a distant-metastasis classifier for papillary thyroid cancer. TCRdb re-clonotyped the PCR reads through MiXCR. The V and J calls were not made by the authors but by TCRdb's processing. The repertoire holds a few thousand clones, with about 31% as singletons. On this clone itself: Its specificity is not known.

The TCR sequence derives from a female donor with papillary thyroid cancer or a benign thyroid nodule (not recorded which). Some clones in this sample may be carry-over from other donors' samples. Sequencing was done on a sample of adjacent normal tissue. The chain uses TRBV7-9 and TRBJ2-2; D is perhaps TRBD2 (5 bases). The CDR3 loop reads CASSFLASGELFF. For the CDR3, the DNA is TGTGCCAGCAGCTTCTTAGCGTCCGGGGAGCTGTTTTTT.